Shown below are 32 T cell receptor beta chains from a single sample sequenced in a study of blood T cell repertoires in COVID-19. Here immunoSEQ multiplex PCR was the method, and the copy in TCRdb shows in-frame clones only, minus some. The sample shows roughly 140,000 clones, approximately 88% of them seen only once. The material sequenced was peripheral blood. These receptors were collected from a man between 70 and 80 years old with acute or convalescent COVID-19.

V and J are TRBV20-1 and TRBJ1-2; no definite D call. V was trimmed by 5 bases and J by 5 bases, leaving 9 bases between them. Per germline, CDR1 DFQATT and CDR2 SNEGSKA (reference sequence). This CDR3 contains 11 residues. The CDR3 nucleotides read TGCAGTGCTCCCCCCGTTTATGGCTACACCTTC. Encoded protein: CSAPPVYGYTF.

This chain joins TRBV25-1 and TRBJ1-3, with D possibly being TRBD1 (5 bases). The CDR3 has 14 amino acids. Per germline, CDR1 MGHDK and CDR2 SYGVNS. V lost 3 bases and J 9 bases, leaving 15 bases between the germline ends. The CDR3 spells CASSENLGGGTIYF. As DNA, the CDR3 is TGTGCCAGCAGTGAGAACCTCGGCGGGGGCACCATATATTTT.

This clone occurred once. The rearrangement links TRBV9 to TRBJ2-5, with D tentatively TRBD1 (5 bases). The CDR3 extends over 13 amino acids. Germline V gene sequence: CDR1 SGDLS, CDR2 YYNGEE. V lost 8 bases and J lost 2, with 13 bases in between. The CDR3 bases are TGTGCCAGTGAAGCAGGGCAACAAGAGACCCAGTACTTC. Amino acid sequence: CASEAGQQETQYF.

The chain combines TRBV3-1 (or the pseudogene TRBV3-2) with TRBJ1-1; 7 nucleotides agree with TRBD1. The J segment lost 1 base and the V segment lost 4 bases, leaving 6 bases of the junction unmatched. Germline loops: CDR1 LGHDT, CDR2 YNNKEL (reference sequence). The CDR3 has 15 amino acids. The CDR3 region is CASSLSRQGNTEAFF. The DNA for the CDR3 is TGTGCCAGCAGCCTAAGCCGACAGGGGAACACTGAAGCTTTCTTT.

This chain joins TRBV19 and TRBJ1-5; no clear D. CDR3 length equals 15 residues. Trimming took off 7 bases at V and 5 bases at J, with 18 bases between the two ends. Germline assignment: CDR1 LNHDA and CDR2 SQIVND (reference sequence). This chain's CDR3 is CASTGVTFGDQPQHF. CDR3 sequence (DNA): TGTGCCAGTACCGGGGTCACCTTCGGGGATCAGCCCCAGCATTTT.

The chain is built from TRBV24-1 and TRBJ2-1, with 8 bases that match TRBD1. The CDR3 extends over 14 amino acids. The V segment lost 9 bases and the J segment 8 bases; nucleotides outside the gene matches: 11. CDR1 and CDR2 from the germline V gene are KGHDR and SFDVKD. CDR3 nucleotides: TGTGCCACCGCAGAACAGGGGGGAATCGATGAGCAGTTCTTC. It encodes CATAEQGGIDEQFF.

This chain connects TRBV11-2 to TRBJ1-6; D is ambiguous. V lost 0 bases, J lost 10 bases, and 7 bases lay in between. CDR3 length: 13 residues. The germline V gene encodes CDR1 SGHAT and CDR2 FQNNGV. The CDR3 DNA follows: TGTGCCAGCAGCTTAGATCTGTTCTCACCCCTCCACTTT. It translates to CASSLDLFSPLHF.

The chain is built from TRBV18 and TRBJ1-2; tentative D call: TRBD1 (5 bases). V shed 5 bases and J shed 6 bases, with 19 bases lying between them. CDR3 size: 15 residues. Germline CDR1 KGHSH, CDR2 LQKENI. The CDR3 DNA reads TGTGCCAGCTCATCCACCCGAGCACAGGATGATGGCTACACCTTC. Translating gives CASSSTRAQDDGYTF.

J is TRBJ2-2 and V is TRBV3-1 (or the pseudogene TRBV3-2), with 8 positions matching TRBD1. Germline V CDR1 and CDR2: LGHDT, YNNKEL (reference sequence). This CDR3 comprises 15 residues. V shed 1 base and J 6 bases; nucleotides not matched to a gene: 4. CDR3 bases: TGTGCCAGCAGCCAAGCCCCGACAGGGGCCGGGGAGCTGTTTTTT. It codes for CASSQAPTGAGELFF.

This chain links TRBV29-1 with TRBJ2-5, with D perhaps matching TRBD1 (5 bases). The V end lost 4 bases, the J end lost 4 bases, and 19 bases lay between the germline ends. CDR3 length: 15 residues. Germline V lookup: CDR1 SQVTM, CDR2 ANQGSEA. The CDR3 coding sequence is TGCAGCGTTGTATGGGGCGGTAACTGGAGAGAGACCCAGTACTTC. This sequence encodes CSVVWGGNWRETQYF.

The chain carries TRBV28 and TRBJ1-2; D is possibly TRBD1 (6 bases). The CDR3 sequence is 13 residues long. V lost 5 bases and J lost 4, with 11 bases in between. CDR1 is MDHEN and CDR2 is SYDVKM in the germline V gene. The CDR3 here is CASSASGAYGYTF. The CDR3 region has the DNA TGTGCCAGCAGTGCGTCAGGGGCCTATGGCTACACCTTC.

The chain carries TRBV11-2 and TRBJ2-7, with TRBD1 identical over 8 bases. The CDR3 runs to 16 residues. Per germline, CDR1 SGHAT and CDR2 FQNNGV. J was trimmed by 3 bases and V by 2 bases; bases with no gene match: 9. In nucleotides, the CDR3 is TGTGCCAGCAGCTTAAGGCCGGACAGGGTTCTCTACGAGCAGTACTTC. It encodes CASSLRPDRVLYEQYF.

The chain is built from TRBV11-2 and TRBJ1-6; 7 bases fit TRBD1. Trimming at V came to 5 bases and at J to 8 bases, leaving 9 bases not matched to a gene. Germline values: CDR1 SGHAT, CDR2 FQNNGV. The CDR3 is made up of 15 amino acids. The CDR3 DNA reads TGTGCCAGCAGCCTAGGGGGCCCGAGACATTCACCCCTCCACTTT. This translates into CASSLGGPRHSPLHF.

The chain employs TRBV18 and TRBJ2-7; D may be TRBD2 (5 bases). The ends were cut back, 4 bases at V and 7 bases at J, with 14 bases in the middle. In germline, CDR1 is KGHSH, CDR2 LQKENI. The CDR3 sequence is 13 residues long. The CDR3 loop is CASSQAPGREQYF. The CDR3 DNA follows: TGTGCCAGCTCACAAGCGCCTGGGAGAGAGCAGTACTTC.

This sequence joins TRBV19 and TRBJ1-2; D not certain. The V end lost 7 bases, the J end lost 3 bases, and 12 bases lay between the germline ends. The CDR3 length is 13 residues. Per germline, CDR1 LNHDA and CDR2 SQIVND (reference sequence). DNA for the CDR3: TGTGCCAGTACCGAACAGACCCACTATGGCTACACCTTC. This translates into CASTEQTHYGYTF.

This clone was found once. Mismatch with germline at one junction end may stem from a read error. This chain links TRBV3-1 (or the pseudogene TRBV3-2) with TRBJ2-7; weak D call: TRBD1 (5 bases). Germline CDR1 LGHDT, CDR2 YNNKEL (reference sequence). The CDR3 consists of 10 residues. CDR3 amino acids: CASSTIQGNF. Written as DNA, the CDR3 is TGTGCCAGCAGCACTATTCAGGGAAACTTC.

The rearrangement uses TRBV5-1 and TRBJ2-2, with 11 nucleotides matching TRBD1. V lost 1 base to trimming and J lost 6 bases; unmatched junction nucleotides: 8. CDR1 and CDR2 from the germline V gene are SGHRS and YFSETQ. CDR3 size: 17 residues. Here the CDR3 DNA reads TGCGCCAGCAGCTTGACCCCGGGACAGGGGGTGTCCGGGGAGCTGTTTTTT. Translation gives CASSLTPGQGVSGELFF. Drawing the rest from reference TRBV5-1 and TRBJ2-2, the complete variable domain is KAGVTQTPRYLIKTRGQQVTLSCSPISGHRSVSWYQQTPGQGLQFLFEYFSETQRNKGNFPGRFSGRQFSNSRSEMNVSTLELGDSALYLCASSLTPGQGVSGELFFGEGSRLTVL.

CDR3 DNA sequence: TGTGCCAGCAGTGAATCGGTGGGGGCCAATCAGCCCCAGCATTTT. It translates to CASSESVGANQPQHF. V is TRBV2 and J is TRBJ1-5, with TRBD1 as a possible D gene (6 bases). CDR1 is SNHLY, CDR2 FYNNEI, per germline. This CDR3 has 15 residues. Trimming removed 2 bases from V and 3 bases from J, with 11 bases in between. Variable domain in full (rest from reference TRBV2 and TRBJ1-5): EPEVTQTPSHQVTQMGQEVILRCVPISNHLYFYWYRQILGQKVEFLVSFYNNEISEKSEIFDDQFSVERPDGSNFTLKIRSTKLEDSAMYFCASSESVGANQPQHFGDGTRLSIL.

The rearrangement joins TRBV19 to TRBJ1-1, with D perhaps TRBD1 (5 bases). Germline CDR1 and CDR2: LNHDA and SQIVND (reference sequence). The CDR3 is made up of 12 amino acids. Trimming took off 5 bases at V and 5 bases at J, with 9 bases between the two ends. CDR3 DNA sequence: TGTGCCAGTAGTTTCAGGGTGACTGAAGCTTTCTTT. Translation: CASSFRVTEAFF.

This clone was recorded once. J is TRBJ2-1 and V is TRBV3-1 (or the pseudogene TRBV3-2), with a weak D call TRBD1 (6 bases). This CDR3 contains 13 residues. Germline CDR1 is LGHDT and CDR2 is YNNKEL (reference sequence). The germline V and J ends were trimmed by 4 bases and 9 bases, with 13 bases remaining between them. The CDR3 bases are TGTGCCAGCAGCCGTCGCCAGACAGGTGAGCAGTTCTTC. Protein product: CASSRRQTGEQFF.

V and J are TRBV15 and TRBJ2-1; possible D gene TRBD1, 5 bases. Trimming took off 0 bases at V and 10 bases at J, with 7 bases between the two ends. There are 12 residues in the CDR3. Germline V gene data show CDR1 as LNHNV and CDR2 as YYDKDF (reference sequence). This chain's CDR3 is CATSRDQGEQFF. The CDR3 DNA reads TGTGCCACCAGCAGAGATCAGGGCGAGCAGTTCTTC.

The CDR3: CASSTGQGASETQYF. The DNA of the CDR3 is TGTGCCAGCAGCACGGGACAGGGGGCTTCGGAGACCCAGTACTTC. This sequence joins TRBV9 and TRBJ2-5; 12 bases are a match to TRBD1. The V gene's germline CDR1 is SGDLS and CDR2 YYNGEE. The CDR3 runs to 15 residues. V lost 4 bases, J lost 5 bases, and 6 bases stayed unmatched.

The chain joins TRBV21-1 to TRBJ2-7; TRBD1 is the table's D call and was not checked against the DNA. TRBV21-1 is a documented pseudogene. The CDR3 runs 17 residues. CDR3 coding DNA: TGTGCCAGCAGCAAAGATCGGCAGGGGCCTACCTCCTACGAGCAGTACTTC. Its translation is CASSKDRQGPTSYEQYF.

The gene calls are TRBV5-5 and TRBJ1-1; D gene unclear. The CDR3 extends over 14 amino acids. Trimming removed 4 bases at V and 5 bases at J, with 15 bases between. From germline, CDR1 is SGHKS and CDR2 YYEKEE (reference sequence). The CDR3 loop is CASSLGGLGTEAFF. CDR3 DNA: TGTGCCAGCAGCCTGGGAGGGCTGGGTACTGAAGCTTTCTTT.

This rearrangement joins TRBV19 to TRBJ2-3; 14 nucleotides agree with TRBD2. CDR1 is LNHDA, CDR2 SQIVND, per germline (reference sequence). The CDR3 totals 21 residues. Losses at the gene ends were 0 bases for V and 2 bases for J; bases not matched to a gene: 13. CDR3 nucleotide sequence: TGTGCCAGTAGTATAGAGGGGGGACTAGCGGGGGCCCCCCCTACCACAGATACGCAGTATTTT. It specifies CASSIEGGLAGAPPTTDTQYF.

V usage is TRBV10-2 and J usage is TRBJ2-7, with D possibly matching TRBD2 (7 bases). The CDR3 is made up of 14 amino acids. Germline CDR1 reads WSHSY; CDR2 reads SAAADI. Trimming stripped 7 bases from V and 4 bases from J, with 17 bases between. CDR3 nucleotides: TGCGCCAGCACGAATGAGGGGGGGCAGTACGAGCAGTACTTC. It is translated as CASTNEGGQYEQYF.

Only one count was recorded for this clone. The chain links TRBV7-8 to TRBJ1-1; TRBD1 matches 9 bases. The CDR3 spans 15 residues. J gave up 5 bases and V 4 bases, and 8 bases lay outside the gene matches. Germline V gene sequence: CDR1 SGHVS, CDR2 FQNEAQ. The chain's CDR3 is CASSYTGGAGTEAFF. CDR3 DNA: TGTGCCAGCAGCTATACAGGGGGCGCAGGAACTGAAGCTTTCTTT.

The rearrangement joins TRBV5-1 to TRBJ1-4; 7 bases line up with TRBD1. CDR1 SGHRS and CDR2 YFSETQ come from the germline V gene. The V and J ends lost 1 base and 5 bases, in that order; junction bases with no gene match: 5. The CDR3 is 15 residues long. CDR3 sequence: CASSLTDRLNEKLFF. The CDR3 DNA reads TGCGCCAGCAGCTTGACGGACAGGCTAAATGAAAAACTGTTTTTT.

The V call is TRBV6-2 or TRBV6-3, the J call TRBJ2-1; 10 nucleotides match TRBD2. This CDR3 comprises 16 residues. Germline lookup yields CDR1 MNHEY and CDR2 SVGEGT. Trimming cost V 5 bases and J 2 bases; bases outside gene matches: 6. The CDR3 reads CASSRQLAGAYNEQFF. The CDR3 DNA reads TGTGCCAGCAGTAGGCAGCTAGCGGGGGCCTACAATGAGCAGTTCTTC.

The chain has TRBV4-1 and TRBJ1-2; TRBD1 agrees at 7 bases. V gave up 3 bases and J gave up 0 bases; unmatched junction bases: 4. The germline V gene encodes CDR1 MGHRA and CDR2 YSYEKL. The CDR3 totals 15 residues. CDR3 in amino acids: CASSQLQGTNYGYTF. For the CDR3, the DNA is TGCGCCAGCAGCCAGTTACAGGGGACTAACTATGGCTACACCTTC.

J is TRBJ2-7 and V is TRBV10-2, with D unresolved. The CDR3 extends over 15 amino acids. Germline V gene sequence: CDR1 WSHSY, CDR2 SAAADI. Trimming left V 5 bases short and J 2 bases short, with 16 bases between. The CDR3 loop is CASSPLKKETYEQYF. The CDR3 DNA reads TGCGCCAGCAGTCCTTTAAAGAAGGAGACCTACGAGCAGTACTTC.

The rearrangement uses TRBV21-1 and TRBJ2-7; the table gives TRBD2 as D, unverified against the DNA. TRBV21-1 is listed as a pseudogene. The CDR3 consists of 20 residues. CDR3: CASSKGRNKSASGACYEQYF. The DNA for the CDR3 is TGTGCCAGCAGCAAAGGTAGGAATAAGAGCGCTAGCGGGGCTTGCTACGAGCAGTACTTC.